Following are 30 T cell receptor beta chains from one sample sequenced in a study of T cells in localized non-small cell lung cancer. Libraries were prepared by immunoSEQ multiplex PCR; TCRdb keeps only in-frame clonotypes and omits some of them. The sample holds about 62,000 clones, roughly 76% seen once. Specimen: PBMCs, collected before any cancer treatment. These receptors came from a man aged 40-75 years with stage II lung adenocarcinoma.

The J gene is TRBJ1-2, the V gene TRBV30; D remains ambiguous. Trimming shortened V by 1 base and J by 4 bases, and 7 bases separated the two germline ends. Per the germline V gene, CDR1 is GTSNPN and CDR2 is SVGIG (reference sequence). The CDR3 is 12 residues long. As DNA, the CDR3 is TGTGCCTGGAGTGCCAACAGCTATGGCTACACCTTC. Amino acids: CAWSANSYGYTF. Full variable domain (missing parts from reference TRBV30 and TRBJ1-2): SQTIHQWPATLVQPVGSPLSLECTVEGTSNPNLYWYRQAAGRGLQLLFYSVGIGQISSEVPQNLSASRPQDRQFILSSKKLLLSDSGFYLCAWSANSYGYTFGSGTRLTVV.

The chain uses TRBV7-3 and TRBJ1-1, with unresolved D. Germline lookup yields CDR1 SGHTA and CDR2 FQGTGA. The germline V and J ends were trimmed by 0 bases and 5 bases, with 13 bases remaining between them. The CDR3 is 15 amino acids. CDR3 sequence: CASSLTPRQMTEAFF. The CDR3, as DNA: TGTGCCAGCAGCTTAACCCCGCGGCAGATGACTGAAGCTTTCTTT. Full variable domain (remainder filled in from reference TRBV7-3 and TRBJ1-1): GAGVSQTPSNKVTEKGKYVELRCDPISGHTALYWYRQSLGQGPEFLIYFQGTGAADDSGLPNDRFFAVRPEGSVSTLKIQRTERGDSAVYLCASSLTPRQMTEAFFGQGTRLTVV.

This clone was recorded once. This chain joins TRBV2 and TRBJ2-7; 10 nucleotides match TRBD2. Germline loops: CDR1 SNHLY, CDR2 FYNNEI. The CDR3 is 13 amino acids. The J segment lost 3 bases and the V segment lost 9 bases, leaving 5 bases of the junction unmatched. The CDR3 here is CASVSSGSYEQYF. CDR3 bases: TGTGCCAGTGTCTCTAGCGGGAGCTACGAGCAGTACTTC.

This chain links TRBV30 with TRBJ1-2; 9 positions match TRBD1. The length of the CDR3 is 13 residues. The germline V gene encodes CDR1 GTSNPN and CDR2 SVGIG (reference sequence). Trimming at V came to 7 bases and at J to 1 base, leaving 4 bases not matched to a gene. CDR3 region: CASQGALNYGYTF. The CDR3 coding sequence is TGTGCCTCACAGGGGGCGCTTAACTATGGCTACACCTTC.

J is TRBJ1-5 and V is TRBV6-6, with D possibly matching TRBD1 (6 bases). The germline V gene has CDR1 MNHNY and CDR2 SVGAGI (reference sequence). This CDR3 is built from 14 residues. The V end was cut by 11 bases, the J end by 2 bases, with 16 bases between. The CDR3 sequence: CACEQGSGNQPQHF. Here the CDR3 DNA reads TGTGCCTGCGAGCAGGGGTCGGGCAATCAGCCCCAGCATTTT.

The V call is TRBV7-8, the J call TRBJ1-3; D unclear. Trimming took off 2 bases at V and 2 bases at J, with 7 bases between the two ends. The CDR3 runs 14 residues. The germline gives CDR1 SGHVS, CDR2 FQNEAQ. The CDR3 DNA sequence: TGTGCCAGCAGCTTAAAAAGGACTGGAAACACCATATATTTT. Its translation: CASSLKRTGNTIYF.

The chain has TRBV6-5 and TRBJ2-7; TRBD2 aligns across 9 bases. Germline V CDR1 and CDR2: MNHEY, SVGAGI. With 7 bases clipped from V and 5 bases from J, the junction kept 9 bases outside the gene matches. The CDR3 sequence is 14 residues long. The DNA of the CDR3 is TGTGCCAGCATGGTCCTAGCGGGAATCCACGAGCAGTACTTC. It codes for CASMVLAGIHEQYF.

This sequence joins TRBV19 and TRBJ1-2; D unresolved. CDR1 and CDR2 from the germline V gene are LNHDA and SQIVND (reference sequence). This CDR3 contains 16 residues. Between the trimmed V and J ends, which lost 5 bases and 1 base, there was a span of 17 bases. Written as DNA, the CDR3 is TGTGCCAGTAGTTTCGGCAGGCTTCAGCGTAACTATGGCTACACCTTC. Amino acid sequence: CASSFGRLQRNYGYTF. The whole variable domain, filled in from reference TRBV19 and TRBJ1-2, reads DGGITQSPKYLFRKEGQNVTLSCEQNLNHDAMYWYRQDPGQGLRLIYYSQIVNDFQKGDIAEGYSVSREKKESFPLTVTSAQKNPTAFYLCASSFGRLQRNYGYTFGSGTRLTVV.

V and J are TRBV13 and TRBJ2-3; TRBD2 aligns across 9 bases. V lost 4 bases to trimming and J lost 4 bases; unmatched junction nucleotides: 6. The CDR3 length is 15 residues. The germline gives CDR1 PRHDT, CDR2 FYEKMQ (reference sequence). The DNA for the CDR3 is TGTGCCAGCAGCTCGGTAGCGGGAGCCGCAGATACGCAGTATTTT. This encodes CASSSVAGAADTQYF.

This clone was picked up a small number of times. The rearrangement links TRBV7-9 to TRBJ2-5, with D perhaps TRBD2 (5 bases). Looked up from germline, CDR1 is SEHNR and CDR2 is FQNEAQ (reference sequence). The CDR3 has 14 amino acids. V gave up 0 bases and J gave up 10 bases, with 15 bases separating them. Written as DNA, the CDR3 is TGTGCCAGCAGCTTAGCGGGAAGCCCGAGGGACCAGTACTTC. It yields the protein CASSLAGSPRDQYF.

J is TRBJ1-3 and V is TRBV12-5, with 8 bases matching TRBD1. V shed 1 base, J shed 0 bases, and the junction held 5 bases outside the gene matches. This CDR3 has 17 residues. Germline values: CDR1 LGHNT, CDR2 FRNRAP. DNA for the CDR3: TGTGCTAGTGGTTTGGCTCCGGGACAGGCCTCTGGAAACACCATATATTTT. Its translation: CASGLAPGQASGNTIYF. Full variable domain (missing parts from reference TRBV12-5 and TRBJ1-3): DARVTQTPRHKVTEMGQEVTMRCQPILGHNTVFWYRQTMMQGLELLAYFRNRAPLDDSGMPKDRFSAEMPDATLATLKIQPSEPRDSAVYFCASGLAPGQASGNTIYFGEGSWLTVV.

The J gene is TRBJ1-2, the V gene TRBV28; unclear D gene. The CDR3 is made up of 15 amino acids. V dropped 4 bases and J dropped 0 bases, with 12 bases sitting between them. Germline CDR1 is MDHEN and CDR2 is SYDVKM. CDR3 residues: CASSSGPLANYGYTF. DNA of the CDR3: TGTGCCAGCAGTTCCGGACCTCTAGCTAACTATGGCTACACCTTC.

This clone was recorded a few times. The V gene is TRBV6-6, the J gene TRBJ1-2; no clear D gene. The V and J ends lost 6 bases and 4 bases respectively, with 6 bases between them. Germline assignment: CDR1 MNHNY and CDR2 SVGAGI (reference sequence). The CDR3 has 11 amino acids. Here the CDR3 DNA reads TGTGCCAGCAGCCCCCTCTATGGCTACACCTTC. Translation: CASSPLYGYTF.

This clone was recorded once. This chain joins TRBV2 and TRBJ1-1, with D tentatively TRBD1 (5 bases). Germline-derived CDR1 and CDR2 are SNHLY and FYNNEI. The CDR3 length is 14 residues. The V and J ends lost 6 bases and 3 bases respectively, with 14 bases between them. The CDR3 is CASRSPGGYTEAFF. In DNA form, the CDR3 reads TGTGCCAGCAGATCACCGGGGGGGTACACTGAAGCTTTCTTT.

The chain recombines TRBV7-2 with TRBJ2-7; D remains ambiguous. Trimming took 3 bases from V and 2 from J, leaving 5 bases between them. In germline, CDR1 is SGHTA, CDR2 FQGNSA. This CDR3 comprises 12 residues. The CDR3 nucleotides read TGTGCCAGCAGCTTTAGAACCTACGAGCAGTACTTC. It translates to CASSFRTYEQYF.

This chain uses TRBV10-3 with TRBJ2-7; perhaps TRBD2 as D (6 bases). This CDR3 spans 14 amino acids. Germline V gene lookup returns CDR1 ENHRY and CDR2 SYGVKD. V was cut by 0 bases and J by 4 bases, with 10 bases left in between. CDR3 in DNA: TGTGCCATCAGTGAGTCGACCGGAGGGTACGAGCAGTACTTC. Its translation is CAISESTGGYEQYF.

DNA for the CDR3: TGTGCCTGGACAACAGGGGGCTACCAAGAGACCCAGTACTTC. It is translated as CAWTTGGYQETQYF. This sequence joins TRBV30 and TRBJ2-5, with 9 bases lining up with TRBD1. The CDR3 runs to 14 residues. Trimming took 4 bases from V and 0 from J; bases not matched to a gene: 3. Germline V gives CDR1 GTSNPN, CDR2 SVGIG (reference sequence).

V and J are TRBV7-2 and TRBJ2-1, with 8 bases matching TRBD2. CDR1 is SGHTA, CDR2 FQGNSA, per germline. The CDR3 contains 16 residues. V shed 5 bases and J 2 bases; nucleotides not matched to a gene: 8. The CDR3 bases are TGTGCCAGCAGCCGTAGCGGGGCCCAGACCTACAATGAGCAGTTCTTC. The encoded protein is CASSRSGAQTYNEQFF.

V gene TRBV2 combines with J gene TRBJ2-7; 15 nucleotides align to TRBD2. The V segment lost 4 bases and the J segment 10 bases; nucleotides outside the gene matches: 8. Germline values: CDR1 SNHLY, CDR2 FYNNEI. The CDR3 is 15 residues long. CDR3 sequence (DNA): TGTGCCAGCAGTGTACCGGGACTAGCGGGAGGCCTCCAGTACTTC. This sequence encodes CASSVPGLAGGLQYF.

The chain combines TRBV29-1 with TRBJ2-1; TRBD2 matches 10 bases. There are 15 residues in the CDR3. The ends lost 7 bases at V and 5 bases at J; junction bases unmatched: 11. CDR1 is SQVTM, CDR2 ANQGSEA, per germline. The CDR3 sequence: CSGVASGRGDNEQFF. CDR3 nucleotide sequence: TGCAGCGGGGTGGCTAGCGGGAGAGGGGACAATGAGCAGTTCTTC.

The chain has TRBV9 and TRBJ2-1; no clear D. CDR1 SGDLS and CDR2 YYNGEE come from the germline V gene. V lost 3 bases, J lost 1 base, and 5 bases lay in between. The CDR3 sequence is 13 residues long. Written as DNA, the CDR3 is TGTGCCAGCAGCGCCGGGTCCTACAATGAGCAGTTCTTC. This translates into CASSAGSYNEQFF.

The chain combines TRBV4-3 with TRBJ1-1; D is perhaps TRBD1 (5 bases). The CDR3 is made up of 16 amino acids. Looked up from germline, CDR1 is LGHNA and CDR2 is YSLEER. V was shortened by 0 bases and J by 5 bases, with 16 bases between the two germline ends. CDR3 amino acids: CASSQERGGGTTEAFF. CDR3 in DNA: TGCGCCAGCAGCCAAGAACGGGGAGGCGGGACGACTGAAGCTTTCTTT.

Concerning this clone itself: Distinct nucleotide sequences in the sample also encode this CDR3. This chain uses TRBV7-9 with TRBJ1-1; unclear D gene. The CDR3 contains 13 residues. Trimming left V 4 bases short and J 0 bases short, with 6 bases between. The germline V gene has CDR1 SEHNR and CDR2 FQNEAQ (reference sequence). The chain's CDR3 is CASSSDMNTEAFF. The CDR3 coding sequence is TGTGCCAGCAGCTCCGACATGAACACTGAAGCTTTCTTT.

The chain links TRBV29-1 to TRBJ2-7; D possibly uses TRBD1 or TRBD2 (5 bases each). V lost 4 bases to trimming and J lost 7 bases, with 20 bases between them. The CDR3 is made up of 14 amino acids. The germline V gene encodes CDR1 SQVTM and CDR2 ANQGSEA. CDR3 amino acids: CSVGGFGFSGEQYF. The DNA of the CDR3 is TGCAGCGTTGGGGGGTTCGGGTTTTCAGGGGAGCAGTACTTC.

This chain links TRBV7-3 with TRBJ2-2, with D perhaps matching TRBD1 (5 bases). V lost 3 bases and J lost 8, with 10 bases in between. CDR1 and CDR2 (germline): SGHTA, FQGTGA. The CDR3 length is 13 residues. In nucleotides, the CDR3 is TGTGCCAGCAGCTTCCAGGGTTCAGGGGAGCTGTTTTTT. Its translation: CASSFQGSGELFF.

This chain links TRBV5-1 with TRBJ2-1, with D tentatively TRBD1 or TRBD2 (6 bases each). This CDR3 is 17 amino acids long. The V gene's germline CDR1 is SGHRS and CDR2 YFSETQ. V was shortened by 7 bases and J by 2 bases, with 22 bases between the two germline ends. CDR3 residues: CASGGGSWDTTYNEQFF. The CDR3 nucleotides read TGCGCCAGCGGAGGGGGTTCCTGGGACACGACCTACAATGAGCAGTTCTTC.

The chain couples TRBV9 to TRBJ2-3; 12 bases map to TRBD2. Losses at the gene ends were 4 bases for V and 2 bases for J; bases not matched to a gene: 5. The CDR3 is 16 amino acids. The V gene's germline CDR1 is SGDLS and CDR2 YYNGEE. The DNA for the CDR3 is TGTGCCAGCAGCCCTCTAGCGGGAGGGTCCACAGATACGCAGTATTTT. It encodes CASSPLAGGSTDTQYF.

The chain uses TRBV18 and TRBJ1-1; the D gene is possibly TRBD1 (6 bases). The CDR3 extends over 13 amino acids. Trimming cost V 5 bases and J 5 bases, with 12 bases left between them. Germline loops: CDR1 KGHSH, CDR2 LQKENI. CDR3 bases: TGTGCCAGCTCAGCACAGGGCAGGACTGAAGCTTTCTTT. Translation: CASSAQGRTEAFF.

This clone was recorded a few times. The V gene is TRBV5-6, the J gene TRBJ1-3, with a tentative D call TRBD1 (5 bases). Germline CDR1 and CDR2: SGHDT and YYEEEE. Between the trimmed V and J ends, which lost 0 bases and 0 bases, there was a span of 13 bases. The CDR3 extends over 17 amino acids. Here the CDR3 reads CASSLGWGSDSGNTIYF. In DNA form, the CDR3 reads TGTGCCAGCAGCTTGGGATGGGGGAGCGACTCTGGAAACACCATATATTTT.

The V and J genes are TRBV4-1 and TRBJ1-2; tentative D call: TRBD1 (5 bases). Germline lookup yields CDR1 MGHRA and CDR2 YSYEKL. The length of the CDR3 is 15 residues. Trimming left V 4 bases short and J 2 bases short, with 14 bases between. The CDR3 bases are TGCGCCAGCAGCCCCCCGGGGACTGAGAACTATGGCTACACCTTC. Translating gives CASSPPGTENYGYTF.